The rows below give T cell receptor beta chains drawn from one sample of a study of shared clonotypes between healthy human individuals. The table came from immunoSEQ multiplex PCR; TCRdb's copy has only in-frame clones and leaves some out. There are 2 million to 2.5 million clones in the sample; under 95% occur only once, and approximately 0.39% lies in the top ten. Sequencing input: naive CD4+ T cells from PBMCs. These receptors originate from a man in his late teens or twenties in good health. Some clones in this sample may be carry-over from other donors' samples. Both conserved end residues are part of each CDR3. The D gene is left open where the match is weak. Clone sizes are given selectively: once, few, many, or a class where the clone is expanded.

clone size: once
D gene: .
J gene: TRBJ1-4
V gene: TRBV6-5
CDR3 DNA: TGTGCCAGCAGTTACTCGAGGCTTGCATCCGATGAAAAACTGTTTTTT
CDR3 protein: CASSYSRLASDEKLFF

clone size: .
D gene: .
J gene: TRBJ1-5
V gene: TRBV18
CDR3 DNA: TGTGCCAGCTCACCAGGATCGGGGGTTACTCAGCCCCAGCATTTT
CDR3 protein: CASSPGSGVTQPQHF

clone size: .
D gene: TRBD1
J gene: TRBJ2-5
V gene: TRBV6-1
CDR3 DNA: TGTGCCAGCAGTGTCAGACGTCCATCTTTACGGACAGGAGAGGAGACCCAGTACTTC
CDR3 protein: CASSVRRPSLRTGEETQYF

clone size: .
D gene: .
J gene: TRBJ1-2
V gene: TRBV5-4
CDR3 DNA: TGTGCCAGCAGCTTGGGGGGACACCGAATGTCCTATGGCTACACCTTC
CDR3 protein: CASSLGGHRMSYGYTF

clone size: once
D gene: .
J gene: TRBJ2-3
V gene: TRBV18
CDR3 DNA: TGTGCCAGCTCACGGGGCAGGGGTGTGGATACGCAGTATTTT
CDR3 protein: CASSRGRGVDTQYF

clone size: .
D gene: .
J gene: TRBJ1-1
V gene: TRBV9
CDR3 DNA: TGTGCCAGCGGGAAGGGGAGCGCGACTGAAGCTTTCTTT
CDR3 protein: CASGKGSATEAFF

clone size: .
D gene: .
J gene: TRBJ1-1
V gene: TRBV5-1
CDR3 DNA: TGCGCCAGCAGCTTGGCAGGATCGGTGAACACTGAAGCTTTCTTT
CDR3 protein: CASSLAGSVNTEAFF

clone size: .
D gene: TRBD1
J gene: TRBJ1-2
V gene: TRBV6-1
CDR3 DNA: TGTGCCAGCAGTGGTCTGGGGGGACAGGGGGCCCAGAGCTATGGCTACACCTTC
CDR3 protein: CASSGLGGQGAQSYGYTF

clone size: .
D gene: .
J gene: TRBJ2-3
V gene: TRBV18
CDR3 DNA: TGTGCCAGCTCACGGAGAAGGGGCACAGATACGCAGTATTTT
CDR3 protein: CASSRRRGTDTQYF

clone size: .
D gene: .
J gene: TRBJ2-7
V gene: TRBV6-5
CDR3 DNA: TGTGCCAGCAGCCAGGATATCTCTTCCTACGAGCAGTACTTC
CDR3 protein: CASSQDISSYEQYF

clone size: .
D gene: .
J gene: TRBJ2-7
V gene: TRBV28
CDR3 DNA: TGTGCCAGCAGTTTTGGGGGGACCCCCGGCTACGAGCAGTACTTC
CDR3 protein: CASSFGGTPGYEQYF

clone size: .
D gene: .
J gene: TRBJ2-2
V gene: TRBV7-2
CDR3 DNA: TGTGCCAGCAGCTTAGTAGGCCCCGGGGAGCTGTTTTTT
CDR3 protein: CASSLVGPGELFF

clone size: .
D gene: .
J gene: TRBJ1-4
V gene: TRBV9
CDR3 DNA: TGTGCCAGCAGCGTAGGCGGCAGTTGGAATGAAAAACTGTTTTTT
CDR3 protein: CASSVGGSWNEKLFF

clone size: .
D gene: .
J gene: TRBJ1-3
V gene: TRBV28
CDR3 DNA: TGTGCCAGTTACAGGGCCCCTGGAAACACCATATATTTT
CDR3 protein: CASYRAPGNTIYF

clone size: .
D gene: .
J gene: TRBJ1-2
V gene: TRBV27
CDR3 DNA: TGTGCCAGCAGTTTAAATTCGGGGGCTTGGGGCTACACCTTC
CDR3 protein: CASSLNSGAWGYTF

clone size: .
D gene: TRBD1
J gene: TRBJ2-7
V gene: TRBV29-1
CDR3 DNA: TGCAGCGCGACCGGGACAGCTTCCTACGAGCAGTACTTC
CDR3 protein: CSATGTASYEQYF